This T cell receptor (beta chain) was captured in a study of shared clonotypes between healthy human individuals. Authors' methods: ImmunoSEQ junction-only sequences lacked quality scores, so their filtering differed. Libraries were prepared by immunoSEQ multiplex PCR; TCRdb keeps only in-frame clonotypes and omits some of them. V, J and clone size are those of that table, while D and trimming were read from the DNA. Among around 720,000 clones listed, roughly 73% were seen once. Notes on the study in general: Estimated clonotype richness was generally higher in naive than memory subsets. Sampling covered nothing but blood. Tissue TCR repertoires likely differ from those found in blood.

CDR1 is LNHDA and CDR2 is SQIVND in the germline V gene (reference sequence). This CDR3 spans 15 amino acids. V lost 9 bases, J lost 0 bases, and 15 bases lay in between. Division of CD4+ cells produced a CD45RA+ naive subset and a CD45RA-negative memory subset. A word on this clone: What it recognizes is unknown.

The sample comprised memory CD4+ T cells sorted from blood. Subset of the sample: CD45RA-negative fraction. V is TRBV19 and J is TRBJ1-5; D gene ambiguous. The receptor comes from a woman aged 30 to 39 in good health. CDR3 sequence: CASEPWTHSNQPQHF. The CDR3 DNA reads as TGTGCCAGCGAACCCTGGACCCATAGCAATCAGCCCCAGCATTTT. The variable domain in full, completed from reference TRBV19 and TRBJ1-5, reads DGGITQSPKYLFRKEGQNVTLSCEQNLNHDAMYWYRQDPGQGLRLIYYSQIVNDFQKGDIAEGYSVSREKKESFPLTVTSAQKNPTAFYLCASEPWTHSNQPQHFGDGTRLSIL.